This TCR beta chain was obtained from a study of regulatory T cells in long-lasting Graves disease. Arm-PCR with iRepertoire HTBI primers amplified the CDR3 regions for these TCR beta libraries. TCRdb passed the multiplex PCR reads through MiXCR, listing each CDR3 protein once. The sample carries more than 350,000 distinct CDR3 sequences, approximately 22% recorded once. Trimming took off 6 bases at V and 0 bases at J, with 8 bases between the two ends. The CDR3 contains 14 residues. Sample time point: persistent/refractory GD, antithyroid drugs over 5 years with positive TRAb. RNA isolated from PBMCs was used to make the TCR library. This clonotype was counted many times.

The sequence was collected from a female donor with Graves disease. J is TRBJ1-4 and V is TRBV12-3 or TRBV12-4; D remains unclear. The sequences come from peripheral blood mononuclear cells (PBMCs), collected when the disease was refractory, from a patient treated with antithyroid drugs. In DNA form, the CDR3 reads TGTGCCAGCAGCGTAGGTGCAACTAATGAAAAACTGTTTTTT. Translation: CASSVGATNEKLFF.